This TCR beta chain emerged from a study of blood T cell repertoires in COVID-19. Background on the study: Spain, Italy and the United States supplied samples that represented acute and convalescent COVID-19. T cells, B-cell-depleted T cells, or PBMCs provided the cDNA or gDNA that served as material.

J was trimmed by 4 bases and V by 4 bases; bases with no gene match: 8. CDR3 length: 15 residues. The germline V gene has CDR1 SEHNR and CDR2 FQNEAQ (reference sequence). Followed longitudinally, the Seattle patients had been enrolled during active infection. Per the original data handling: Reference gene primer amplification gave estimated nucleated cell counts. Here immunoSEQ multiplex PCR was the method, and the copy in TCRdb shows in-frame clones only, minus some. V and J calls and clone size follow that table, whereas D and trimming were derived from the DNA. The sample consists of some 200,000 clones, approximately 94% of them appearing once.

This TCR derives from a young man with COVID-19, enrolled during active disease. The rearrangement links TRBV7-9 to TRBJ1-1; 8 bases are shared with TRBD1. The specimen was peripheral blood. CDR3 loop: CASSSTDRGGTEAFF. CDR3 DNA: TGTGCCAGCAGCTCTACCGACAGGGGTGGCACTGAAGCTTTCTTT.